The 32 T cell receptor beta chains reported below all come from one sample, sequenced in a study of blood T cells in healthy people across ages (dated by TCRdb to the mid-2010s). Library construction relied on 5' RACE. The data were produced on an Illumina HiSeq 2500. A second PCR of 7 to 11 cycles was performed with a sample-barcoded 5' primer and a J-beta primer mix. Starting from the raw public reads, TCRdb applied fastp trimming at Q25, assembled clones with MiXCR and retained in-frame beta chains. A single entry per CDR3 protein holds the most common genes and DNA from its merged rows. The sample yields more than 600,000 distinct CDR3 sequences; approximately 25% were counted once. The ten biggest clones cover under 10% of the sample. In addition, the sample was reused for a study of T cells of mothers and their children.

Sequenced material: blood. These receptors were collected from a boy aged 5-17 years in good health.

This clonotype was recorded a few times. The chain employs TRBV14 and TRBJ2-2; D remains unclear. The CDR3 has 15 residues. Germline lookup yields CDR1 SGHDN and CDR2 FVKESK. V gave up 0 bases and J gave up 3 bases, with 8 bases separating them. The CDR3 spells CASSQDVDDTGELFF. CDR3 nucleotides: TGTGCCAGCAGCCAAGACGTGGATGACACCGGGGAGCTGTTTTTT.

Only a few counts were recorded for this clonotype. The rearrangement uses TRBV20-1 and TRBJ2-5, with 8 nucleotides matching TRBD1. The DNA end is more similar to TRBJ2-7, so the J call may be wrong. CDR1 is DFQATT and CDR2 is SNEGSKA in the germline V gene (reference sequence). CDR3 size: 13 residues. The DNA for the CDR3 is TGCAGTGCTGAAGACAGGGGCACCTACGAGCAGTACTTC. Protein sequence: CSAEDRGTYEQYF.

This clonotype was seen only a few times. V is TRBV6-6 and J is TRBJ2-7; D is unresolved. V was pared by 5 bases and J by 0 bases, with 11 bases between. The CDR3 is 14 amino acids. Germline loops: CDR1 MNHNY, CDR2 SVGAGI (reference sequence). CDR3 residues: CASSTPPDSYEQYF. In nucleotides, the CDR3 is TGTGCCAGCAGTACCCCTCCCGACTCCTACGAGCAGTACTTC.

The CDR3 nucleotides are TGTGCCAGCAGCCCCGGACAGAGCGGAGATACGCAGTATTTT. Its protein is CASSPGQSGDTQYF. This chain connects TRBV11-2 to TRBJ2-3, with a tentative D call TRBD1 (6 bases). V was cut by 5 bases and J by 5 bases, with 14 bases left in between. CDR1 SGHAT and CDR2 FQNNGV come from the germline V gene. The CDR3 runs to 14 residues.

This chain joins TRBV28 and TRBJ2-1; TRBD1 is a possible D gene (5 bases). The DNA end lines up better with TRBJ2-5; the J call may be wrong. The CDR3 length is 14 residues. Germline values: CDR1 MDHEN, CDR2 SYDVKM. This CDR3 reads CASSLPDRKETQYF. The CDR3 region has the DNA TGTGCCAGCAGTTTACCCGACAGAAAAGAGACCCAGTACTTC.

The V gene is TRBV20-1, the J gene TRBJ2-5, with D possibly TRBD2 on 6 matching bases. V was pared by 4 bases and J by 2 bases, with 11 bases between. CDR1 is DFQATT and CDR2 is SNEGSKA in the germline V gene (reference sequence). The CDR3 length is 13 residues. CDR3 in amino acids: CSAMAGPQETQYF. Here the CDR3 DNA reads TGCAGTGCTATGGCGGGACCTCAAGAGACCCAGTACTTC.

The CDR3 region has the DNA TGTGCCAGCAGCCAAACCGTCGGACAGTACGAGCAGTACTTC. The encoded protein is CASSQTVGQYEQYF. The rearrangement links TRBV3-1 to TRBJ2-7; TRBD1 is a possible D gene (6 bases). The CDR3 runs 14 residues. Per the germline V gene, CDR1 is LGHDT and CDR2 is YNNKEL (reference sequence). V lost 2 bases, J lost 4 bases, and 12 bases lay in between.

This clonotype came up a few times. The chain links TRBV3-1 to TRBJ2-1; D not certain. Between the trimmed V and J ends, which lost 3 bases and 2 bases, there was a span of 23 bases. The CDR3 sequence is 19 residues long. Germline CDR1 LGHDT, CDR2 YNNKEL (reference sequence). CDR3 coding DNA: TGTGCCAGCAGCCATCCCTTCCCTAACGTCGTAGGGCCCTACAATGAGCAGTTCTTC. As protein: CASSHPFPNVVGPYNEQFF.

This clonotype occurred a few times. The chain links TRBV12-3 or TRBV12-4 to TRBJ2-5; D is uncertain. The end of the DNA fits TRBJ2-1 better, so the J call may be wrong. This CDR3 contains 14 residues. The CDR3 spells CASSSVWSNNEQFF. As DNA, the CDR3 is TGTGCCAGCAGTTCGGTCTGGTCGAACAATGAGCAGTTCTTC.

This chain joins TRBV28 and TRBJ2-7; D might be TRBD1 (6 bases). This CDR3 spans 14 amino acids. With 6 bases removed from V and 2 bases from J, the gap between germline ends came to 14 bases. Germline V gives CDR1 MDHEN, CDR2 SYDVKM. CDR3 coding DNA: TGTGCCAGCAGCCAACAGGGCCCTACCTACGAGCAGTACTTC. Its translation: CASSQQGPTYEQYF.

CDR3 bases: TGCAGTGCTAGACCAAGGACGGACCTAGAGGGGGCCAACGTCCTGACTTTC. It specifies CSARPRTDLEGANVLTF. This chain links TRBV20-1 with TRBJ2-6; D not resolved. There are 17 residues in the CDR3. In germline, CDR1 is DFQATT, CDR2 SNEGSKA (reference sequence). V was shortened by 2 bases and J by 4 bases, with 18 bases between the two germline ends.

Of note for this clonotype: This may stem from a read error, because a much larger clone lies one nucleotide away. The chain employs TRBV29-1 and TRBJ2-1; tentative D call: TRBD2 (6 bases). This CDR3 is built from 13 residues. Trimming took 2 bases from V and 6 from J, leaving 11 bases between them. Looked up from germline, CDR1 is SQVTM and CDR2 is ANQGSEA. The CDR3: CSVERLAVNEQFF. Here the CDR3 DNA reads TGCAGCGTTGAACGGTTAGCGGTCAATGAGCAGTTCTTC.

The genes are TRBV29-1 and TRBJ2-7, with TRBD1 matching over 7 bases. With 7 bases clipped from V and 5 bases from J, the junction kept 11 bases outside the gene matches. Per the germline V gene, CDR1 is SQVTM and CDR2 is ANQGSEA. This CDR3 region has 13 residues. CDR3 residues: CSARLGDSNEQYF. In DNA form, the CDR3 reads TGCAGCGCCCGTTTGGGGGACAGCAACGAGCAGTACTTC.

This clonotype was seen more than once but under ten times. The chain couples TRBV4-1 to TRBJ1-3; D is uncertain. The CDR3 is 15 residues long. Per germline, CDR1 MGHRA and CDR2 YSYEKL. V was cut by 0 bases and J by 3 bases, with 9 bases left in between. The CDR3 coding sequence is TGCGCCAGCAGCCAAGATGCGGGGTATGGAAACACCATATATTTT. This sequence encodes CASSQDAGYGNTIYF.

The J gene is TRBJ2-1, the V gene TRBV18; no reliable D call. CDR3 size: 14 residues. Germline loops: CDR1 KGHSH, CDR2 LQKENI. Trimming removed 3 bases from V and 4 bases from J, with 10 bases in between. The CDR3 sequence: CASSPGDTYNEQFF. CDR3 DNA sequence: TGTGCCAGCTCACCTGGCGACACTTACAATGAGCAGTTCTTC.

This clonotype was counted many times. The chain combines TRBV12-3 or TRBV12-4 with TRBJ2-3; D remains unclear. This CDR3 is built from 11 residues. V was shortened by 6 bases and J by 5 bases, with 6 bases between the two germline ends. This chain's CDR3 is CASSLIDTQYF. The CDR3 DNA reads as TGTGCCAGCAGCTTAATAGATACGCAGTATTTT.

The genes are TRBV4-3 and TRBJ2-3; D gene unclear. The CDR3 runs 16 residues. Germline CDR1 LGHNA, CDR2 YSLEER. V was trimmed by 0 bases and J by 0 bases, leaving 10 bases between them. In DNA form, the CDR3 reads TGCGCCAGCAGCCAAGATCTCGGGCCTAGCACAGATACGCAGTATTTT. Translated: CASSQDLGPSTDTQYF.

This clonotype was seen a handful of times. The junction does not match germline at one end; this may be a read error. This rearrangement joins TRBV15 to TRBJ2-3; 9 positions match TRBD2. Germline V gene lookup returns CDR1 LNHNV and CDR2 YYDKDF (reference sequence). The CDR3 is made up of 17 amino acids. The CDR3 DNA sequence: TGTGCCACCAGCAGTTTCCAAGCGGGGGGTCTCACAGATGCGCAGTATTTT. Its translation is CATSSFQAGGLTDAQYF.

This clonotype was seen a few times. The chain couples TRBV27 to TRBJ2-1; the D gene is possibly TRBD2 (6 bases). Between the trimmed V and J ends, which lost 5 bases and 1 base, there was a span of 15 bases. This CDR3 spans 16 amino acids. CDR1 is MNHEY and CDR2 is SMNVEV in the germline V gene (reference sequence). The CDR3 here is CASSGSTRSSYNEQFF. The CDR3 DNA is TGTGCCAGCAGTGGATCGACTAGGAGTTCCTACAATGAGCAGTTCTTC.

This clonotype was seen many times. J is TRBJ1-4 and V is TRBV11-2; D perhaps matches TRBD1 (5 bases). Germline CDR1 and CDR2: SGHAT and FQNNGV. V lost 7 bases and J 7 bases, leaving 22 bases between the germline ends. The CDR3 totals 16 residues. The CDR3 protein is CASTRPGGARGEKLFF. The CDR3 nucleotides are TGTGCCAGCACCCGACCGGGCGGGGCTCGGGGTGAAAAACTGTTTTTT.

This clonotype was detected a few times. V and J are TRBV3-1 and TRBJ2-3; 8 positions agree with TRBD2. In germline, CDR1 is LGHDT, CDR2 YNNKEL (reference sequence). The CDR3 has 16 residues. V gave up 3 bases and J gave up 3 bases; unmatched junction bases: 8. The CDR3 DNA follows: TGTGCCAGCAGCCATTATACAACTAGCGGAACAGATACGCAGTATTTT. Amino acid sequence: CASSHYTTSGTDTQYF.

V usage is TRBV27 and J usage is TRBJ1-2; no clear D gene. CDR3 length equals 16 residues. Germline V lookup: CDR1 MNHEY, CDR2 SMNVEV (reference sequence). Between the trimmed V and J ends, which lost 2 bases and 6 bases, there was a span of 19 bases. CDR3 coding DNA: TGTGCCAGCAGTTTAGACCCTCCGGGAGCTCCCGATGGCTACACCTTC. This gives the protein CASSLDPPGAPDGYTF.

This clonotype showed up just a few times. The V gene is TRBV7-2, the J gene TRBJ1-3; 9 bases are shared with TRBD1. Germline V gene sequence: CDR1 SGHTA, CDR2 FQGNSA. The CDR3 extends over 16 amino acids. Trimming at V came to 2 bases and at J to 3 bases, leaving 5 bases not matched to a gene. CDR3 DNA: TGTGCCAGCAGCTTAACCTGGACAGGGGATGGAAACACCATATATTTT. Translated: CASSLTWTGDGNTIYF.

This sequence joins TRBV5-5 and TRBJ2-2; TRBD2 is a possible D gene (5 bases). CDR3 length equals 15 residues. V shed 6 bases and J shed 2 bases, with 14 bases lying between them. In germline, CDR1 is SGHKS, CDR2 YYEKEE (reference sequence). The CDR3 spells CASNPRRANTGELFF. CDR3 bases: TGTGCCAGCAACCCTCGGCGGGCCAACACCGGGGAGCTGTTTTTT.

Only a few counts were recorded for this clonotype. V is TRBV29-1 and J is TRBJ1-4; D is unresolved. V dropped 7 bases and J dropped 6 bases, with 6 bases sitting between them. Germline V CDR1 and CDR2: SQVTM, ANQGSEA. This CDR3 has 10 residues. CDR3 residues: CSAEDEKLFF. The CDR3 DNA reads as TGCAGCGCCGAGGATGAAAAACTGTTTTTT. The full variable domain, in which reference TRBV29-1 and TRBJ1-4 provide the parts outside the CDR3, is SAVISQKPSRDICQRGTSLTIQCQVDSQVTMMFWYRQQPGQSLTLIATANQGSEATYESGFVIDKFPISRPNLTFSTLTVSNMSPEDSSIYLCSAEDEKLFFGSGTQLSVL.

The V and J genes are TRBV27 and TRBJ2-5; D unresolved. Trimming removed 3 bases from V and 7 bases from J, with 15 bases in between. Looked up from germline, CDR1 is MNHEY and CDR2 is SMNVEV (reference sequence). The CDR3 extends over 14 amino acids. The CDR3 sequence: CASSLDLGSGTQYF. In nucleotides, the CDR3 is TGTGCCAGCAGTTTGGATCTGGGATCGGGGACCCAGTACTTC.

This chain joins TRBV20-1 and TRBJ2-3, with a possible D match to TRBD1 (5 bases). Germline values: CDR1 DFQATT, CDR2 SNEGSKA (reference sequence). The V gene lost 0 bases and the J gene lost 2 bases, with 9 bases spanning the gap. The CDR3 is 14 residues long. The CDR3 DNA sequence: TGCAGTGCTAGAGAATGGGGCCCCACAGATACGCAGTATTTT. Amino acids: CSAREWGPTDTQYF.

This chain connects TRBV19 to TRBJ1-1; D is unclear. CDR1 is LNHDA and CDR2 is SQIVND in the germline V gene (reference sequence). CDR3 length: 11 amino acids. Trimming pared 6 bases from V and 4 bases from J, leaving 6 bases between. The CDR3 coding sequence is TGTGCCAGTAGGGTGAGCACTGAAGCTTTCTTT. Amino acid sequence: CASRVSTEAFF.

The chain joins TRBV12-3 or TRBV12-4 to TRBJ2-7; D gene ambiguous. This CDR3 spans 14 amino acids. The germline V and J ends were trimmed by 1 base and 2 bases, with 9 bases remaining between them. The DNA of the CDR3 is TGTGCCAGCAGTTTAGGGGTAGTAGCCTACGAGCAGTACTTC. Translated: CASSLGVVAYEQYF.

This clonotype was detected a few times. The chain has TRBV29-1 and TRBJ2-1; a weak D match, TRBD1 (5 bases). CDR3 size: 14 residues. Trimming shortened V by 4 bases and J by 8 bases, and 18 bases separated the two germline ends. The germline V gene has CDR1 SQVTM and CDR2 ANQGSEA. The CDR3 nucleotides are TGCAGCGTTGTAGGGGTTCAGTGGGGCGATGAGCAGTTCTTC. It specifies CSVVGVQWGDEQFF.

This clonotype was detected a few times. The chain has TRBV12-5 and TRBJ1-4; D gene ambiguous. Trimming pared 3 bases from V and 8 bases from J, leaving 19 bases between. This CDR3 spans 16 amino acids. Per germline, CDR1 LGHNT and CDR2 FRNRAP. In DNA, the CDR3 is TGTGCTAGTGGTTTCCACCTGGACGGGAATGGCGAAAAACTGTTTTTT. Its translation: CASGFHLDGNGEKLFF.

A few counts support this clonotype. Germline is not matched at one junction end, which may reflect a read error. CDR3 sequence: CASSYRNSPLHF. CDR3 DNA: TGTGCCAGCAGTTATAGGAATTCGCCCCTCCACTTT. The chain couples TRBV6-5 to TRBJ1-6; no definite D call. The CDR3 is made up of 12 amino acids. Germline V gene data show CDR1 as MNHEY and CDR2 as SVGAGI.